This entry describes one T cell receptor beta chain. The sample belongs to a study of blood T cell repertoires in COVID-19. At the level of the study: Donors in the United States, Italy and Spain gave samples during acute or convalescent COVID-19. The cDNA or gDNA used as material had been derived from T cells, B-cell-depleted T cells, or PBMCs.

Looked up from germline, CDR1 is SGHRS and CDR2 is YFSETQ. This CDR3 comprises 15 residues. The J segment lost 1 base and the V segment lost 3 bases, leaving 1 base of the junction unmatched. In the authors' methods: For nucleated cells, counts were estimated from reference gene primer amplification. Here immunoSEQ multiplex PCR was the method, and the copy in TCRdb shows in-frame clones only, minus some. That table is the source of V, J and clone size, and D and trimming were worked out from the DNA. Here the sample spans under 65,000 clones, about 79% being singletons. The clonotype originates from a woman in her sixties with acute or convalescent COVID-19. The chain is built from TRBV5-1 and TRBJ2-3; 11 positions agree with TRBD1. Sequenced input: peripheral blood. The CDR3 DNA sequence: TGCGCCAGCAGCTGGGGACAGGGGGGCACAGATACGCAGTATTTT. Translated: CASSWGQGGTDTQYF.